This TCR beta chain is from a study of blood T cells in healthy people across ages. The overall study: T cells yielded about one barcoded beta molecule per two cells through template switching. Findings and limits, study-wide: Per million T cells, TCR beta diversity dropped about linearly as age rose.

PCR was performed a second time for about 6 to 12 cycles using a sample-barcoded 5' primer and a J-beta primer mix. TCRdb independently ran MiXCR on the 5' RACE reads; one entry per CDR3 protein. The data hold 500,000 to 600,000 distinct CDR3 sequences, with 27% observed a single time. As regards this clonotype: The antigen is undetermined.

Trimming took off 6 bases at V and 8 bases at J, with 16 bases between the two ends. The V gene's germline CDR1 is SNHLY and CDR2 FYNNEI. This CDR3 has 14 residues. Collection of ten milliliters of peripheral blood was performed for each donor. PBMCs numbering at least 6 million were isolated per sample. The V gene is TRBV2, the J gene TRBJ2-2; tentatively, D is TRBD1 (6 bases). Sequencing input: blood. This TCR came from a woman in her 70s in good health. The DNA of the CDR3 is TGTGCCAGCAGAGGGGACACACAAACAGGGGAGCTGTTTTTT. Protein product: CASRGDTQTGELFF.